Following are 21 T cell receptor beta chains from one sample sequenced in a study of cytomegalovirus exposure and HLA in healthy donors. The primer mix had 60 Vbeta and 13 Jbeta primers. Measured with immunoSEQ multiplex PCR; TCRdb has only the in-frame clones, and not every one. This sample has about 140,000 clones; roughly 80% occur once, and the top ten carry roughly 4%. What was sequenced was PBMCs. The receptor set was obtained from a woman in her thirties or forties in good health and CMV-seropositive.

This clone was detected only a few times. The chain joins TRBV19 to TRBJ2-5, with D possibly being TRBD1 (5 bases). V was pared by 2 bases and J by 3 bases, with 10 bases between. The length of the CDR3 is 14 residues. CDR1 LNHDA and CDR2 SQIVND come from the germline V gene (reference sequence). The CDR3 sequence is CASSISAGKETQYF. CDR3 bases: TGTGCCAGTAGTATATCCGCAGGGAAAGAGACCCAGTACTTC. The full variable domain, in which reference TRBV19 and TRBJ2-5 provide the parts outside the CDR3, is DGGITQSPKYLFRKEGQNVTLSCEQNLNHDAMYWYRQDPGQGLRLIYYSQIVNDFQKGDIAEGYSVSREKKESFPLTVTSAQKNPTAFYLCASSISAGKETQYFGPGTRLLVL.

The chain couples TRBV30 to TRBJ1-2; TRBD1 might be the D (5 bases). This CDR3 region has 16 residues. V gave up 0 bases and J gave up 6 bases, with 20 bases separating them. Germline V gene data show CDR1 as GTSNPN and CDR2 as SVGIG (reference sequence). The CDR3 region has the DNA TGTGCCTGGAGTGTACTGGGGATCCGGGACTCCCATGGCTACACCTTC. Amino acid sequence: CAWSVLGIRDSHGYTF.

Details on this clone: A junction boundary mismatches the germline segment, possibly from a read error. The chain is built from TRBV28 and TRBJ1-1; D is ambiguous. The CDR3 has 14 residues. Germline-derived CDR1 and CDR2 are MDHEN and SYDVKM. CDR3 in amino acids: CASNTLNLKTEAFF. DNA for the CDR3: TGTGCCAGCAATACTCTGAATTTGAAAACTGAAGCTTTCTTT.

The V gene is TRBV28, the J gene TRBJ2-1; 9 nucleotides line up with TRBD2. The CDR3 length is 16 residues. Germline-derived CDR1 and CDR2 are MDHEN and SYDVKM. Trimming at V came to 5 bases and at J to 6 bases, leaving 11 bases not matched to a gene. DNA for the CDR3: TGTGCCAGCAGTCACCTAGCGGGATTGGGGGGCAATGAGCAGTTCTTC. Translating it yields CASSHLAGLGGNEQFF.

The CDR3: CASARQGRTDTQYF. The CDR3 nucleotides are TGTGCCAGCGCCCGCCAGGGCCGCACAGATACGCAGTATTTT. The chain links TRBV7-3 to TRBJ2-3; weak D call: TRBD1 (5 bases). The germline CDR1 and CDR2 sequences are SGHTA and FQGTGA. This CDR3 is 14 amino acids long. Trimming removed 8 bases from V and 1 base from J, with 13 bases in between.

The chain combines TRBV4-3 with TRBJ1-2; 9 positions agree with TRBD1. The ends lost 0 bases at V and 5 bases at J; junction bases unmatched: 4. Germline V lookup: CDR1 LGHNA, CDR2 YSLEER. The length of the CDR3 is 15 residues. The CDR3 nucleotides are TGCGCCAGCAGCCAAGAGTCACAGGGGGCATATGGCTACACCTTC. Its translation is CASSQESQGAYGYTF.

In DNA, the CDR3 is TGTGCCATCAGTGAGTCAAGGACAGACGAGCAGTACTTC. Protein product: CAISESRTDEQYF. This chain uses TRBV10-3 with TRBJ2-7; the D gene is possibly TRBD1 (6 bases). The CDR3 loop spans 13 amino acids. Trimming removed 0 bases from V and 5 bases from J, with 8 bases in between. Germline CDR1 ENHRY, CDR2 SYGVKD.

The rearrangement joins TRBV9 to TRBJ2-4; TRBD2 aligns across 8 bases. The V segment lost 4 bases and the J segment 0 bases; nucleotides outside the gene matches: 12. The length of the CDR3 is 18 residues. Per the germline V gene, CDR1 is SGDLS and CDR2 is YYNGEE. The CDR3 nucleotides read TGTGCCAGCAGCCGTGGGAGCGGGGGACCCGAAGCCAAAAACATTCAGTACTTC. This codes for CASSRGSGGPEAKNIQYF.

This chain uses TRBV19 with TRBJ2-2, with a tentative D call TRBD1 (5 bases). Per the germline V gene, CDR1 is LNHDA and CDR2 is SQIVND (reference sequence). The CDR3 is made up of 17 amino acids. V gave up 4 bases and J gave up 1 base, with 16 bases separating them. This chain's CDR3 is CASSRLDIGQNTGELFF. In nucleotides, the CDR3 is TGTGCCAGTAGTAGATTAGATATTGGACAGAACACCGGGGAGCTGTTTTTT.

A word on this clone: Other nucleotide sequences in the sample specify the same CDR3. CDR3 loop: CASSPGTSGYEQYF. The CDR3 DNA sequence: TGTGCCAGCAGCCCAGGGACTAGCGGCTACGAGCAGTACTTC. V usage is TRBV9 and J usage is TRBJ2-7; 11 bases line up with TRBD2. V dropped 4 bases and J dropped 3; count of bases not matched to a gene: 3. The CDR3 length is 14 residues. Germline V gene lookup returns CDR1 SGDLS and CDR2 YYNGEE.

V is TRBV13 and J is TRBJ2-1; D remains ambiguous. Germline CDR1 reads PRHDT; CDR2 reads FYEKMQ (reference sequence). V lost 5 bases and J 6 bases, leaving 5 bases between the germline ends. The CDR3 has 11 amino acids. In DNA form, the CDR3 reads TGTGCCAGCAGCGTAATCAATGAGCAGTTCTTC. Its translation is CASSVINEQFF.

V is TRBV7-2 and J is TRBJ1-1; the D gene is possibly TRBD1 (5 bases). CDR3 size: 14 residues. Looked up from germline, CDR1 is SGHTA and CDR2 is FQGNSA. Trimming removed 3 bases from V and 0 bases from J, with 8 bases in between. CDR3 nucleotides: TGTGCCAGCAGCTTCGGGGGATTGAACACTGAAGCTTTCTTT. It encodes CASSFGGLNTEAFF. The complete variable domain, with remaining parts taken from reference TRBV7-2 and TRBJ1-1, reads GAGVSQSPSNKVTEKGKDVELRCDPISGHTALYWYRQSLGQGLEFLIYFQGNSAPDKSGLPSDRFSAERTGGSVSTLTIQRTQQEDSAVYLCASSFGGLNTEAFFGQGTRLTVV.

The rearrangement joins TRBV5-6 to TRBJ2-7, with 8 bases that match TRBD2. Germline V gives CDR1 SGHDT, CDR2 YYEEEE. Losses at the gene ends were 4 bases for V and 4 bases for J; bases not matched to a gene: 4. CDR3 length: 13 residues. In DNA form, the CDR3 reads TGTGCCAGCAGCGTGACTAGCGAATACGAGCAGTACTTC. Protein: CASSVTSEYEQYF.

This clone has a single count. The genes are TRBV18 and TRBJ2-7, with 10 bases that match TRBD1. Germline assignment: CDR1 KGHSH and CDR2 LQKENI. The CDR3 spans 16 residues. V lost 4 bases, J lost 2 bases, and 8 bases stayed unmatched. The CDR3 here is CASSLGTGTGAYEQYF. CDR3 nucleotides: TGTGCCAGCTCACTGGGCACCGGGACAGGGGCCTACGAGCAGTACTTC.

V is TRBV4-1 and J is TRBJ2-7; 11 positions match TRBD2. The ends lost 4 bases at V and 3 bases at J; junction bases unmatched: 8. The CDR3 consists of 16 residues. Germline V CDR1 and CDR2: MGHRA, YSYEKL. The CDR3 is CASSRDRTSGYYEQYF. CDR3 sequence (DNA): TGCGCCAGCAGCCGAGACAGGACTAGCGGGTACTACGAGCAGTACTTC.

This clone was seen a handful of times. V and J are TRBV4-1 and TRBJ1-5, with D unresolved. The CDR3 has 12 residues. Germline loops: CDR1 MGHRA, CDR2 YSYEKL. V was shortened by 0 bases and J by 9 bases, with 6 bases between the two germline ends. CDR3 sequence: CASSQDVGPQHF. In nucleotides, the CDR3 is TGCGCCAGCAGCCAAGATGTCGGGCCCCAGCATTTT.

The chain couples TRBV27 to TRBJ2-5, with TRBD1 identical over 7 bases. The DNA matches TRBJ2-7 better at its end, which makes the J call doubtful. The CDR3 contains 15 residues. Per the germline V gene, CDR1 is MNHEY and CDR2 is SMNVEV (reference sequence). The CDR3 nucleotides read TGTGCCAGCCTGCACTACCTTCAGGGGGTCCACGAGCAGTACTTC. This translates into CASLHYLQGVHEQYF.

A word on this clone: Its ends do not fully match the called genes, so a read error is possible. The chain is built from TRBV7-7 and TRBJ2-5; 9 nucleotides line up with TRBD1. The CDR3 extends over 13 amino acids. Germline lookup yields CDR1 SSHAT and CDR2 FNYEAQ (reference sequence). The CDR3 bases are TGTGCTAGCAGCTCCCTGGACAGGGGTACCCAGTACTTC. Amino acids: CASSSLDRGTQYF.

A single count supports this clone. The CDR3 DNA reads TGTGCCAGCAGTCCCCTAGGGACAGAAGATCTAACTTCGGATACGCAGTATTTT. Translation: CASSPLGTEDLTSDTQYF. The rearrangement links TRBV28 to TRBJ2-3; 7 bases match TRBD1. Trimming removed 5 bases from V and 6 bases from J; junction bases left unmatched: 20. CDR3 size: 18 residues. Germline V gene lookup returns CDR1 MDHEN and CDR2 SYDVKM.

The rearrangement links TRBV21-1 to TRBJ1-1. TRBV21-1 constitutes a pseudogene. This CDR3 is 16 amino acids long. The CDR3 nucleotides are TGTGCCAGCAGCAAAGATCGGGGTCACGGAAACACTGAAGCTTTCTTT. Protein: CASSKDRGHGNTEAFF.

This clone appeared once. The gene calls are TRBV7-8 and TRBJ1-1; 7 bases fit TRBD1. Per germline, CDR1 SGHVS and CDR2 FQNEAQ. The CDR3 extends over 16 amino acids. V lost 5 bases to trimming and J lost 1 base; unmatched junction nucleotides: 10. The CDR3 reads CASSARNRGGNTEAFF. CDR3 DNA sequence: TGTGCCAGCAGCGCAAGAAACAGGGGCGGGAACACTGAAGCTTTCTTT.